This T cell receptor (beta chain) was sequenced for a study of blood T cell repertoires in COVID-19. Individuals aged about 18 to 90 years were recruited from fewer than 30 US areas. Cohorts were assigned according to the clinical history that participants reported. Exposed volunteers were people who met a COVID-19 case within 2 weeks before study entry. TCRdb's table, derived via immunoSEQ multiplex PCR, lists solely in-frame clones and lacks some. The data contain 350,000 to 500,000 clones, 70% to 90% of them singletons. There are 12 residues in the CDR3. Germline V gene lookup returns CDR1 SGHTA and CDR2 FQGNSA. V was cut by 3 bases and J by 7 bases, with 10 bases left in between.

This TCR came from a woman between 18 and 30 years old who had been exposed to COVID-19. The chain is built from TRBV7-2 and TRBJ2-7; D gene unclear. Sequencing used PBMCs or T cells enriched from blood (not recorded which). CDR3 nucleotide sequence: TGTGCCAGCAGCTTTGCCCTACCTGAGCAGTACTTC. Translated: CASSFALPEQYF. Together with reference TRBV7-2 and TRBJ2-7, the CDR3 gives the full variable domain: GAGVSQSPSNKVTEKGKDVELRCDPISGHTALYWYRQSLGQGLEFLIYFQGNSAPDKSGLPSDRFSAERTGGSVSTLTIQRTQQEDSAVYLCASSFALPEQYFGPGTRLTVT.